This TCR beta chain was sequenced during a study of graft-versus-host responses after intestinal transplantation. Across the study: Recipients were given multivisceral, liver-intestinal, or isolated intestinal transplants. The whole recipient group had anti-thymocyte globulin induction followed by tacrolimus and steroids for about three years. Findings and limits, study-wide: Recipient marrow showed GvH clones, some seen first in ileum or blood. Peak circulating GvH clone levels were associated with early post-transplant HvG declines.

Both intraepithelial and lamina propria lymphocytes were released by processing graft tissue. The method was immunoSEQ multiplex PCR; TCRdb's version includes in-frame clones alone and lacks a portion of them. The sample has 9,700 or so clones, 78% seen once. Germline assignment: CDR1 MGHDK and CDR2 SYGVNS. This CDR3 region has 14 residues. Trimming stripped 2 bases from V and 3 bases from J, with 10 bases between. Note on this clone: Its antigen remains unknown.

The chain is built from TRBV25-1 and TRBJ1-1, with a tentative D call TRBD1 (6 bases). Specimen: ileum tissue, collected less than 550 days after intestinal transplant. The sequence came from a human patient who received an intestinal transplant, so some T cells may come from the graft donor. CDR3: CASSERKGDTEAFF. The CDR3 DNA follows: TGTGCCAGCAGTGAAAGGAAGGGGGACACTGAAGCTTTCTTT.